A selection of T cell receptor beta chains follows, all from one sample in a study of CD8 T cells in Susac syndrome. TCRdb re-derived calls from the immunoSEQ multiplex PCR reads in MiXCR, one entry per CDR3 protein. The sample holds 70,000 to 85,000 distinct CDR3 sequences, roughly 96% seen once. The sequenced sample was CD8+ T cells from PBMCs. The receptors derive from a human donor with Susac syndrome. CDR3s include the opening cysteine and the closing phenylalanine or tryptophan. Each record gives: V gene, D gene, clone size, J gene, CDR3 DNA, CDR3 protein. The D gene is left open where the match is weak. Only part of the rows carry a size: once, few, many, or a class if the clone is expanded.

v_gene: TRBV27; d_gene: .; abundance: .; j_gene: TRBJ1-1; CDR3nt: TGTGCCAGCAGTTTTGATCAGTGGACCACTGAAGCTTTCTTT; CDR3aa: CASSFDQWTTEAFF
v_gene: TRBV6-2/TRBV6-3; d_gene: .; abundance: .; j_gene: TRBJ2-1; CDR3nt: TGTGCCAGCAGTTACGCAGGGGAGCAGTTCTTC; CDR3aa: CASSYAGEQFF
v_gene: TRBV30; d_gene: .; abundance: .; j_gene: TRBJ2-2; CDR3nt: TGTGCCTGGAGTGTAGATGTCACCGGGGAGCTGTTTTTT; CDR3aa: CAWSVDVTGELFF
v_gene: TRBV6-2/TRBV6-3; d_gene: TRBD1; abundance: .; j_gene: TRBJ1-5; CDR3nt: TGTGCCAGCAGTTGGGACAGAGACAATCAGCCCCAGCATTTT; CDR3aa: CASSWDRDNQPQHF
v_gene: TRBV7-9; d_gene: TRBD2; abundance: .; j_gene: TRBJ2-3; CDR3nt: TGTGCCAGCAGCTTACCGATCCGACTAGCGGGGTTGAACACAGATACGCAGTATTTT; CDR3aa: CASSLPIRLAGLNTDTQYF
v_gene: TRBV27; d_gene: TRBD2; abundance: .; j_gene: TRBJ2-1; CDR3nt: TGTGCCAGCAGTGGCCTTAGCGGGAGTACGAAGGATGAGCAGTTCTTC; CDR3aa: CASSGLSGSTKDEQFF
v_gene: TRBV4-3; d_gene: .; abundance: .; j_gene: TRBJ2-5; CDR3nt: TGCGCCAGCAGCCAAGTTCAAGGGCCCGCAGAGACCCAGTACTTC; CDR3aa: CASSQVQGPAETQYF
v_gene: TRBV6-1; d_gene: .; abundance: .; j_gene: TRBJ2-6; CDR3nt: TGTGCCAGCAGCCCTTGGGGGAACTCTGGGGCCAACGTCCTGACTTTC; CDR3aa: CASSPWGNSGANVLTF
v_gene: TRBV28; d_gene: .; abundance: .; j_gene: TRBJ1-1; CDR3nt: TGTGCCAGCAGTTTCCGGAGGGCCACTGAAGCTTTCTTT; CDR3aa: CASSFRRATEAFF
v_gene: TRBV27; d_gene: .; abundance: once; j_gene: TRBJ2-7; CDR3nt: TGTGCCAGCAGTTTCGGAGGGGGCAACTACGAGCAGTACTTC; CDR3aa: CASSFGGGNYEQYF
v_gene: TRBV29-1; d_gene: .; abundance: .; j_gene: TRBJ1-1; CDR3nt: TGCAGCGTTGAACTCGGGGGCGAGCGGAGCACTGAAGCTTTCTTT; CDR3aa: CSVELGGERSTEAFF
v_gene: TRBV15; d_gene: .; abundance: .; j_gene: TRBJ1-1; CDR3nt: TGTGCCACCAGCAGGGACGGACGGGGGAACACTGAAGCTTTCTTT; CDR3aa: CATSRDGRGNTEAFF
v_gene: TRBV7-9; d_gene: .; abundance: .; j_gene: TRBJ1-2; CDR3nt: TGTGCCAGCAGCTCGCCCCTCGGATCGGGGACCTATGGCTACACCTTC; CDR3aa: CASSSPLGSGTYGYTF
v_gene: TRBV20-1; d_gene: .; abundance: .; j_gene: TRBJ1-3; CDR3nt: TGCAGTGCCTTCGGGACGGACGGAAACACCATATATTTT; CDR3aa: CSAFGTDGNTIYF
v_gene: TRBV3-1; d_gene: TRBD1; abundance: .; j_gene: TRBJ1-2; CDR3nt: TGTGCCAGCAGCCAAGATATCGGGACAGGGCCCGCGTATGGCTACACCTTC; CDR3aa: CASSQDIGTGPAYGYTF
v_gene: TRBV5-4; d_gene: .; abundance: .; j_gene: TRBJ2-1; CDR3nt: TGTGCCAGCAGCTTTGGGGTATATGAGCAGTTCTTC; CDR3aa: CASSFGVYEQFF
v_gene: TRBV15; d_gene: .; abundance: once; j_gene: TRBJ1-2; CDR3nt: TGTGCCACCAGCGCTCATCGGACAGATATTTATGGCTACACCTTC; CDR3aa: CATSAHRTDIYGYTF
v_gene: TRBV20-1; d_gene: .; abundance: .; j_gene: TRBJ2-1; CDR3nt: TGCAGTGCTAGATTGATAAATGAGCAGTTCTTC; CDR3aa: CSARLINEQFF
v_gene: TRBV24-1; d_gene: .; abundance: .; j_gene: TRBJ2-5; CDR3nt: TGTGCCACCAGTGACCCGAAGACGACTAAAGAGACCCAGTACTTC; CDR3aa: CATSDPKTTKETQYF
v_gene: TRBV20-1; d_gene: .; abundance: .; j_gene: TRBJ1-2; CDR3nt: TGCAGTGCTAGATCCTACAGCGAACTTAACTATGGCTACACCTTC; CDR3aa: CSARSYSELNYGYTF
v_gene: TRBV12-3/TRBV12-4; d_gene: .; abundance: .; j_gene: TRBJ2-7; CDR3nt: TGTGCCAGCAGTGCACAGGGAGCCGAGCAGTACTTC; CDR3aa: CASSAQGAEQYF
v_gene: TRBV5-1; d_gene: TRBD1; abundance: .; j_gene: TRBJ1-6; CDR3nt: TGCGCCAGCAGCTTGGAACAGGGGGCAGGTTCACCCCTCCACTTT; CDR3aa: CASSLEQGAGSPLHF
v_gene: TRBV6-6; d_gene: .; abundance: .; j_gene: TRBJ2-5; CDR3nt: TGTGCCAGCAGGAAGCCGGGTGGGCAAGAGACCCAGTACTTC; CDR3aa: CASRKPGGQETQYF
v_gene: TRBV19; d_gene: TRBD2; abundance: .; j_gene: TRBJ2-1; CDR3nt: TGTGCCAGTTCTACGATGTGGAGCGGGGTCTACAATGAGCAGTTCTTC; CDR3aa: CASSTMWSGVYNEQFF
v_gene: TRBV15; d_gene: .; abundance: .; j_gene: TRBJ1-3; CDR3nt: TGTGCCACCCGGGGAGACGGAAACACCATATATTTT; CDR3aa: CATRGDGNTIYF
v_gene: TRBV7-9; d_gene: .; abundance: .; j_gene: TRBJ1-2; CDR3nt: TGTGCCAGCAGCAAGGCGACAGGCCGGTCGGACTATGGCTACACCTTC; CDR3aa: CASSKATGRSDYGYTF
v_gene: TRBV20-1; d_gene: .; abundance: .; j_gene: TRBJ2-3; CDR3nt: TGCAGTGCTACACACCTGGGACTTCTCACAGATACGCAGTATTTT; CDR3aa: CSATHLGLLTDTQYF
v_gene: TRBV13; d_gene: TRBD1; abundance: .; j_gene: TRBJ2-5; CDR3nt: TGTGCCAGCAGCCTAACCCTACCAGGGACAGGGGAAGATGAGACCCAGTACTTC; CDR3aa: CASSLTLPGTGEDETQYF
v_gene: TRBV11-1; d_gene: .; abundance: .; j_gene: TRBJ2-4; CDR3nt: TGTGCCAGCAGCTCAGGGGCGATAGCCAAAAACATTCAGTACTTC; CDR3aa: CASSSGAIAKNIQYF
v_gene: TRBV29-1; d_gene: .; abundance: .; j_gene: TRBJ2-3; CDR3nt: TGCAGCGTTGAAGGGAGGGGGGATACGCAGTATTTT; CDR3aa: CSVEGRGDTQYF
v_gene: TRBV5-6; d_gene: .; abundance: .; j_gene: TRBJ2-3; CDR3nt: TGTGCCAGCAGCTTTGGAGGTTCTAGCACAGATACGCAGTATTTT; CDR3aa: CASSFGGSSTDTQYF
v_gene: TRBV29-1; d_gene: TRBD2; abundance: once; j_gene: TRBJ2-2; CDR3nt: TGCAGCGTTGTAAGTTTTAGTCGTGGGACTAGCGACACCGGGGAGCTGTTTTTT; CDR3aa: CSVVSFSRGTSDTGELFF
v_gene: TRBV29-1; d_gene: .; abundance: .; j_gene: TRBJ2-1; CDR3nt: TGCAGCGTTGAGGGAATTAGCGCCCGCTCCTACAATGAGCAGTTCTTC; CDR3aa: CSVEGISARSYNEQFF
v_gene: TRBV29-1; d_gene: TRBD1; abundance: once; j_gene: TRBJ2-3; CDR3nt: TGCAGCGCCGGGGGACAGGTACAAGATACGCAGTATTTT; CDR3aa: CSAGGQVQDTQYF
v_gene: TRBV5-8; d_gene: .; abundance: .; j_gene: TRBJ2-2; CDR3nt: TGTGCCAGCAGCTCCGAAGCCGGGGAGCTGTTTTTT; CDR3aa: CASSSEAGELFF
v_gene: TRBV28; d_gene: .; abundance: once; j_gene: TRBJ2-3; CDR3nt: TGTGCCAGCAGTCTTCGAATCGTGGCAGATACGCAGTATTTT; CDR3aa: CASSLRIVADTQYF
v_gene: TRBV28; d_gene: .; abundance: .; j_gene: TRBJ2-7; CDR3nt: TGTGCCAGCACGGGGGTCGCCTACGAGCAGTACTTC; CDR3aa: CASTGVAYEQYF
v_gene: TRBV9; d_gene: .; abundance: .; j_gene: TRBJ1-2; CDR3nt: TGTGCCAGCAGCGGGGGGCTCCACTATGGCTACACCTTC; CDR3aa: CASSGGLHYGYTF
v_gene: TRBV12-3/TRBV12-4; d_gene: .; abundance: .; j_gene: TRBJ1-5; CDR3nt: TGTGCCAGCAGCCCTTTAGGGTATAGCAATCAGCCCCAGCATTTT; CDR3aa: CASSPLGYSNQPQHF
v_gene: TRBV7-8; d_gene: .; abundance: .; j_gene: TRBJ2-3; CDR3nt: TGTGCCAGCAGCCCAGAGGGGTACAAAGATACAGATACGCAGTATTTT; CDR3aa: CASSPEGYKDTDTQYF
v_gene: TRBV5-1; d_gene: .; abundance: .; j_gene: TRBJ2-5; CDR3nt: TGCGCCAGCAGCTTGAGGTCGACCCAGTACTTC; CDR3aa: CASSLRSTQYF
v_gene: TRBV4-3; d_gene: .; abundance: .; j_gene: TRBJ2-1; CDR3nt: TGCGCCAGCAGCCACACAGGGAGGGATGAGCAGTTCTTC; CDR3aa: CASSHTGRDEQFF
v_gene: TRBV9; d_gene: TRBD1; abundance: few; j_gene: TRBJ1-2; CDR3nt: TGTGCCAGCAGCTCCGGACAGGGCCATGGCTACACCTTC; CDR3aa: CASSSGQGHGYTF
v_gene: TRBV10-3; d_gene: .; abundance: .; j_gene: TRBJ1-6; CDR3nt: TGTGCCATCAGTGACCCAGGGTGCCCGGGTAATTCACCCCTCCACTTT; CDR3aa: CAISDPGCPGNSPLHF
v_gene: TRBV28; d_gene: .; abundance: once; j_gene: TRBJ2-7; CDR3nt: TGTGCCAGCAGTCCAGGGGCCTCCTACGAGCAGTACTTC; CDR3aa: CASSPGASYEQYF
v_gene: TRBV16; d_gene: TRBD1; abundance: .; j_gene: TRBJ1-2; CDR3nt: TGTGCCAGCAGCCCGACCCAGGCAGGGGGCGGAGGCTATGGCTACACCTTC; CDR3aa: CASSPTQAGGGGYGYTF
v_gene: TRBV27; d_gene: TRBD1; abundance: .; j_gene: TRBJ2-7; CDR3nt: TGTGCCAGCAGTTTACGACAGGGCAGCTCGTACGAGCAGTACTTC; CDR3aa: CASSLRQGSSYEQYF
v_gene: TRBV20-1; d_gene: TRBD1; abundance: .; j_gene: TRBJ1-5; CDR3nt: TGCAGTGCTACCGTTCACTTGGACAGGGGGCTCTATTGGAGCAATCAGCCCCAGCATTTT; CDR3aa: CSATVHLDRGLYWSNQPQHF
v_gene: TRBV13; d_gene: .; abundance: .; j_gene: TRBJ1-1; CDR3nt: TGTGCCAGCAGCTTGTGGGCAGCGAACACTGAAGCTTTCTTT; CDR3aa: CASSLWAANTEAFF